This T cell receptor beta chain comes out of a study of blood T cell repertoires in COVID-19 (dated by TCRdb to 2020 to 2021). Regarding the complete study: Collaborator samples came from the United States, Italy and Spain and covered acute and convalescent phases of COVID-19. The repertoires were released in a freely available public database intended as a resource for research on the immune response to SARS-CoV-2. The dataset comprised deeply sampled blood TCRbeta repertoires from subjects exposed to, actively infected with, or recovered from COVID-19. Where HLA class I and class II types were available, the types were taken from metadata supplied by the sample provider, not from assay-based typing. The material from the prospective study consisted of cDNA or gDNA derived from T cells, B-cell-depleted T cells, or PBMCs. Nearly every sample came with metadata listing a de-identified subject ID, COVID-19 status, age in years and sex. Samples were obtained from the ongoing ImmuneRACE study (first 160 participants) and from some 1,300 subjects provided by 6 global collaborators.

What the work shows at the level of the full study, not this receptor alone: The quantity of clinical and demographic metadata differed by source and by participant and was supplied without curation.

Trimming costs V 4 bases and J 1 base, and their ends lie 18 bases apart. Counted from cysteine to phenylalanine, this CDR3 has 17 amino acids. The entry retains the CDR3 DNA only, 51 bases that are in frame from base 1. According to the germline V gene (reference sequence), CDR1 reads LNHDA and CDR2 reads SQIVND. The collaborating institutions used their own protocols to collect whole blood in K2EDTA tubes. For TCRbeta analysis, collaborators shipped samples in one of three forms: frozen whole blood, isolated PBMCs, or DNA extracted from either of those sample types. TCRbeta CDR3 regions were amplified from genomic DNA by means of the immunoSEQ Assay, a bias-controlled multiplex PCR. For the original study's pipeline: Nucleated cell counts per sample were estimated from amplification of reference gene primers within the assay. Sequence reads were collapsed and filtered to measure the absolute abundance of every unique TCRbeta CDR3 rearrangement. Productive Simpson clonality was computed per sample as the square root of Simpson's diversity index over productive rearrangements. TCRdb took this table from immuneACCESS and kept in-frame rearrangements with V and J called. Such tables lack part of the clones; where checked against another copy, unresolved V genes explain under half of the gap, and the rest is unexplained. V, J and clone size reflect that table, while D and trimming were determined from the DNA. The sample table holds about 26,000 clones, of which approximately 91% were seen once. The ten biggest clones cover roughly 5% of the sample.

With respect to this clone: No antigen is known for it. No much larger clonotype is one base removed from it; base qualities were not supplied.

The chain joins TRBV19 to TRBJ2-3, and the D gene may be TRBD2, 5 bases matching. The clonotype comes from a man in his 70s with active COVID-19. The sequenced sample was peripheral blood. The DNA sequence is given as TGTGCCAGTAGTACCCCGACTCGGGGAGCCGGCACAGATACGCAGTATTTT. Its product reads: CASSTPTRGAGTDTQYF.